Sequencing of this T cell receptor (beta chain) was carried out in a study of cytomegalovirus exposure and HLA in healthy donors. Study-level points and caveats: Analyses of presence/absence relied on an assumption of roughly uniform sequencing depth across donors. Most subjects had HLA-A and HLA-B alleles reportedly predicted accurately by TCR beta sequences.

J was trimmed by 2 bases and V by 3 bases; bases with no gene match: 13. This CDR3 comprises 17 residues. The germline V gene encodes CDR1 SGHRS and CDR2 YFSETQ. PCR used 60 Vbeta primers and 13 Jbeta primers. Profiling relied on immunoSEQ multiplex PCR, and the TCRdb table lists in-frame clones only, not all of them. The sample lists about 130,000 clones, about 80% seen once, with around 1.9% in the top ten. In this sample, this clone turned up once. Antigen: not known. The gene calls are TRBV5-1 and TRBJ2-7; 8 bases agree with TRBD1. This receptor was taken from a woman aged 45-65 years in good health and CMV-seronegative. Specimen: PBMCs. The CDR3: CASSSGPGQVLAYEQYF. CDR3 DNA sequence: TGCGCCAGCAGCTCGGGACCGGGACAGGTGTTAGCCTACGAGCAGTACTTC. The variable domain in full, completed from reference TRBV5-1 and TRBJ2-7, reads KAGVTQTPRYLIKTRGQQVTLSCSPISGHRSVSWYQQTPGQGLQFLFEYFSETQRNKGNFPGRFSGRQFSNSRSEMNVSTLELGDSALYLCASSSGPGQVLAYEQYFGPGTRLTVT.